The present entry profiles one TCR beta chain with its context. What it recognizes is unknown. This sample was taken from a study of monozygotic twins with inflammatory bowel disease. The length of the CDR3 is 13 residues. Germline CDR1 SGHRS, CDR2 YFSETQ. It was roughly 3,500 ng of total RNA that each TCR library used. TCRdb reanalyzed the 5' RACE reads and collapses them to one entry per CDR3 protein, without DNA. This listing includes some 450,000 distinct CDR3 sequences. Each donor gave about 2.5 ml of peripheral blood. Study-level results: By inverse Simpson index, TCRbeta diversity was lower in IBD patients than in healthy co-twins. No difference was seen in repertoire similarity between concordant and discordant twins, possibly from limited power.

The source material was blood. The chain employs TRBV5-1 and TRBJ2-3; TCRdb selects TRBD1, and the lack of DNA leaves this call unchecked. The origin of this receptor is a human donor with ulcerative colitis or Crohn's disease, or a healthy co-twin of an affected twin (not recorded which). CDR3 protein: CASSYQGTDTQYF.